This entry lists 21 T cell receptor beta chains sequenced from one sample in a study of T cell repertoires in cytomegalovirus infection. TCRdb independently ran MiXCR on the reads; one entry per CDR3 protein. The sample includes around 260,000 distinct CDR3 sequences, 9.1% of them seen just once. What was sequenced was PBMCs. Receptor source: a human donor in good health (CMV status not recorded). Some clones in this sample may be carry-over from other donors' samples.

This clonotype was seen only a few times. DNA for the CDR3: TGTGCCAGCAGCTCGGGACTAGAAATCATGGGGCGGCAGTACTTC. Residues: CASSSGLEIMGRQYF. This chain links TRBV11-2 with TRBJ2-7, with 8 nucleotides matching TRBD2. CDR3 size: 15 residues. J was trimmed by 9 bases and V by 4 bases; bases with no gene match: 14. CDR1 is SGHAT and CDR2 is FQNNGV in the germline V gene.

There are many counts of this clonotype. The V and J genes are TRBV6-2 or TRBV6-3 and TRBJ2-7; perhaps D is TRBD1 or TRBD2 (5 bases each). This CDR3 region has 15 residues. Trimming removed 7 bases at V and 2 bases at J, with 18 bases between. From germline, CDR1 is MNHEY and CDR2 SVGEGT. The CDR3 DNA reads TGTGCCAGCAAGGGGACCGCAGTGGCCACCTACGAGCAGTACTTC. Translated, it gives CASKGTAVATYEQYF.

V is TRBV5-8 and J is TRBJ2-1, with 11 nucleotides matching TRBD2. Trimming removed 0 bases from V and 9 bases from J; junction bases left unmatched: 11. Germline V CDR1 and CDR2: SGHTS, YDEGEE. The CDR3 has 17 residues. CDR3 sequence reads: CASSLDLAGGPMLEQFF. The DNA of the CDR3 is TGTGCCAGCAGCTTGGACTTAGCGGGGGGGCCCATGCTTGAGCAGTTCTTC.

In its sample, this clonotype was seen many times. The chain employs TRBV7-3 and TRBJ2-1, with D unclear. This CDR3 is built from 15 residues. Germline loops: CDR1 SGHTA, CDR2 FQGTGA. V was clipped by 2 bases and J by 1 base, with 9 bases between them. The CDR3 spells CASSLDFGSYNEQFF. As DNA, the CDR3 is TGTGCCAGCAGCTTAGATTTTGGTTCCTACAATGAGCAGTTCTTC.

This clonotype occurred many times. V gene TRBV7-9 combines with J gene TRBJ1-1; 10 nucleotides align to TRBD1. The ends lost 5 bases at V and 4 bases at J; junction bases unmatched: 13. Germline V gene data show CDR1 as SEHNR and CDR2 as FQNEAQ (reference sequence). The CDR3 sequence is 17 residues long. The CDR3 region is CASSVAGTGALSTEAFF. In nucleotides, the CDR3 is TGTGCCAGCAGCGTCGCCGGGACAGGGGCGCTTAGCACTGAAGCTTTCTTT.

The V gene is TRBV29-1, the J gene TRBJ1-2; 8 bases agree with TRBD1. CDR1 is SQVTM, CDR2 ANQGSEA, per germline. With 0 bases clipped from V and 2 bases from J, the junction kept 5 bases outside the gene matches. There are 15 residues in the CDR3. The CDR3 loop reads CSVEDRRTGNYGYTF. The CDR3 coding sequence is TGCAGCGTTGAAGATCGTCGGACAGGGAACTATGGCTACACCTTC.

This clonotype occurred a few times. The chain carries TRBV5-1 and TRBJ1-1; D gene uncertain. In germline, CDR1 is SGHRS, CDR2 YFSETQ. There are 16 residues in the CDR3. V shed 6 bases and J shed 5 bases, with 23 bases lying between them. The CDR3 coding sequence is TGCGCCAGCACACCCGCATCGGGAGGGAGTAAGACTGAAGCTTTCTTT. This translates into CASTPASGGSKTEAFF.

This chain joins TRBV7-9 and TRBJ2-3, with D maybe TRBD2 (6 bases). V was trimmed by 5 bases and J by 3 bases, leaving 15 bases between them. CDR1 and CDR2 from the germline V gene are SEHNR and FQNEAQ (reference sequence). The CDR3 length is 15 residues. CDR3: CASSPGAGLTDTQYF. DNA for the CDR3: TGTGCCAGCAGCCCTGGGGCGGGATTAACAGATACGCAGTATTTT.

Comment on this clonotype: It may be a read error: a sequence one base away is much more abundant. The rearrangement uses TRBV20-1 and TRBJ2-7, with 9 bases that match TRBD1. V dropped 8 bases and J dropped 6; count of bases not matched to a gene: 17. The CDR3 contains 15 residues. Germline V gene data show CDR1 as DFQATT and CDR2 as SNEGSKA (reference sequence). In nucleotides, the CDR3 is TGCAGTACCTCTAGGGAGGACAGGGGTCGAGGCGAGCAGTACTTC. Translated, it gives CSTSREDRGRGEQYF.

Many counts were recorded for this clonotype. For the CDR3, the DNA is TGTGCCAGCAGTCCTACCGGGACAGGGATCTCCTACGAGCAGTACTTC. Protein product: CASSPTGTGISYEQYF. V gene TRBV6-5 combines with J gene TRBJ2-7; 9 bases are shared with TRBD1. V trimming: 5 bases; J trimming: 0 bases; junction bases outside the gene matches: 8. Germline V gene lookup returns CDR1 MNHEY and CDR2 SVGAGI. The CDR3 consists of 16 residues.

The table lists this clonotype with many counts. Here the CDR3 DNA reads TGTGCCAGCAGCCTCGCTCGGACAGGGCCGAATGAAAAACTGTTTTTT. It encodes CASSLARTGPNEKLFF. The gene calls are TRBV7-2 and TRBJ1-4, with 8 bases lining up with TRBD1. Unmatched junction bases numbered 10, after V lost 5 bases and J lost 5 bases. The length of the CDR3 is 16 residues. Germline V lookup: CDR1 SGHTA, CDR2 FQGNSA.

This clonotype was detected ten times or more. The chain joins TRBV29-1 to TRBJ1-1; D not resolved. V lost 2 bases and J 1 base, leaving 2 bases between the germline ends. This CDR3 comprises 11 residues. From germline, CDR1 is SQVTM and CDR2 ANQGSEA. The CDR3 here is CSVEWNTEAFF. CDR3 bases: TGCAGCGTTGAATGGAACACTGAAGCTTTCTTT.

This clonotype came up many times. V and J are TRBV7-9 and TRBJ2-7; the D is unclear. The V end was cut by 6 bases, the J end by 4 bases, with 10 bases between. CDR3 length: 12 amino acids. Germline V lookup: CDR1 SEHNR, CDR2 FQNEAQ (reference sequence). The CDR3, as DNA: TGTGCCAGCAGTTTGGAAGCTTACGAGCAGTACTTC. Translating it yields CASSLEAYEQYF.

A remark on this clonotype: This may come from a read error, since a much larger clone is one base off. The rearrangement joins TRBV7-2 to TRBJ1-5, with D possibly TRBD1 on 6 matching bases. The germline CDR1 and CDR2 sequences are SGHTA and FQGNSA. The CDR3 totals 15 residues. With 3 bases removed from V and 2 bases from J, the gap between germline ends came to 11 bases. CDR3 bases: TGTGCCAGCAGCTTTAACAGGGACCGCAATCAGCCCCAGCATTTT. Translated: CASSFNRDRNQPQHF. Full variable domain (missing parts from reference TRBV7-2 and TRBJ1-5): GAGVSQSPSNKVTEKGKDVELRCDPISGHTALYWYRQSLGQGLEFLIYFQGNSAPDKSGLPSDRFSAERTGGSVSTLTIQRTQQEDSAVYLCASSFNRDRNQPQHFGDGTRLSIL.

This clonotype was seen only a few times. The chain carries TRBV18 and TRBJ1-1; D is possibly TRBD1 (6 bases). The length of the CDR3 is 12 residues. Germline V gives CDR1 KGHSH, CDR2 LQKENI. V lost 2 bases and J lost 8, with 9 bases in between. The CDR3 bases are TGTGCCAGCTCACCAATGACAGGAGAAGCTTTCTTT. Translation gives CASSPMTGEAFF.

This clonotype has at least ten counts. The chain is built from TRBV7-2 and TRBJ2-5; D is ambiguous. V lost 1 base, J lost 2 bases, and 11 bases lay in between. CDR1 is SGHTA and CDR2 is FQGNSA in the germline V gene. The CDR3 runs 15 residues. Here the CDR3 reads CASSLVQRSQETQYF. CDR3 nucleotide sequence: TGTGCCAGCAGCTTAGTCCAGCGATCGCAAGAGACCCAGTACTTC. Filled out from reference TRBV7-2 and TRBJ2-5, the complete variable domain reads GAGVSQSPSNKVTEKGKDVELRCDPISGHTALYWYRQSLGQGLEFLIYFQGNSAPDKSGLPSDRFSAERTGGSVSTLTIQRTQQEDSAVYLCASSLVQRSQETQYFGPGTRLLVL.

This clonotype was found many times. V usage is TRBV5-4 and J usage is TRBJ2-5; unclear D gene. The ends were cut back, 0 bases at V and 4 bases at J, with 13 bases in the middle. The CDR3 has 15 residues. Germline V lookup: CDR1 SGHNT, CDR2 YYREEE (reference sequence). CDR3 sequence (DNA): TGTGCCAGCAGCTTGGGTTCCGCTGATAGAGAGACCCAGTACTTC. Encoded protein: CASSLGSADRETQYF.

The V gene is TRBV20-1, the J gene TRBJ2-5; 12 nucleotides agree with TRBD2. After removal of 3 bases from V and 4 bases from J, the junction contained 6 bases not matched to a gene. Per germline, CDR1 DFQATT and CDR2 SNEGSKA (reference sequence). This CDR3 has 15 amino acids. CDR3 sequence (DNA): TGCAGTGCTAGTGTGACTAGCGGGAGATTAGAGACCCAGTACTTC. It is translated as CSASVTSGRLETQYF.

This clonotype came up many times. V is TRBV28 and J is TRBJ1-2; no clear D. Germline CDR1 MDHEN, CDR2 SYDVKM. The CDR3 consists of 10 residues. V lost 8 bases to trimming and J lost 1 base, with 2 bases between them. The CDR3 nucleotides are TGTGCCAGCGGTAACTATGGCTACACCTTC. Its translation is CASGNYGYTF.

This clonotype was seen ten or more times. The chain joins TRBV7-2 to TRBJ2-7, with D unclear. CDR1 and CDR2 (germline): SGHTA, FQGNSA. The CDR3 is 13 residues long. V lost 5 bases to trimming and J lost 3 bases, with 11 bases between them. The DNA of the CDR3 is TGTGCCAGCAGCCCATCCGTCTACTACGAGCAGTACTTC. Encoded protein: CASSPSVYYEQYF.

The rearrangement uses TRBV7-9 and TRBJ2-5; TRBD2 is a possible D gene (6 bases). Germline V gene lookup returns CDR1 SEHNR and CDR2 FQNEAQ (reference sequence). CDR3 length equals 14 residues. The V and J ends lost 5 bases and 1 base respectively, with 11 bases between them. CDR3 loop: CASSQGSGQETQYF. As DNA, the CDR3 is TGTGCCAGCAGCCAAGGTAGCGGCCAAGAGACCCAGTACTTC.